Below are 20 T cell receptor beta chains sequenced from a single sample in a study of T cells after yellow fever vaccination. TCRdb re-analysed the 5' RACE reads in MiXCR, keeping a single row per CDR3 protein. The sample contains about 320,000 distinct CDR3 sequences, around 4.5% of which appear only once. The source was PBMCs, collected 15 days after the yellow fever booster vaccination. The receptors come from a man in his late teens or twenties who received the YFV17D yellow fever vaccine.

This clonotype was observed at least ten times. The rearrangement joins TRBV9 to TRBJ2-2; TRBD1 might be the D (5 bases). Trimming cost V 4 bases and J 6 bases, with 16 bases left between them. Germline values: CDR1 SGDLS, CDR2 YYNGEE. This CDR3 has 15 residues. The CDR3 loop reads CASSLQTVSAGELFF. The CDR3 nucleotides read TGTGCCAGCAGCCTTCAGACAGTATCGGCCGGGGAGCTGTTTTTT.

This clonotype was counted a few times. CDR3 DNA: TGCGCCAGCAGCTTGGAACTAGTAGGCGAGCAGTTCTTC. Its translation: CASSLELVGEQFF. This chain links TRBV5-1 with TRBJ2-1; maybe TRBD2 (5 bases). Germline CDR1 SGHRS, CDR2 YFSETQ. With 0 bases removed from V and 10 bases from J, the gap between germline ends came to 11 bases. The CDR3 covers 13 residues. The full variable domain, in which reference TRBV5-1 and TRBJ2-1 provide the parts outside the CDR3, is KAGVTQTPRYLIKTRGQQVTLSCSPISGHRSVSWYQQTPGQGLQFLFEYFSETQRNKGNFPGRFSGRQFSNSRSEMNVSTLELGDSALYLCASSLELVGEQFFGPGTRLTVL.

The CDR3 sequence: CAISASEEANTGELFF. Written as DNA, the CDR3 is TGTGCCATCAGTGCATCTGAGGAGGCAAACACCGGGGAGCTGTTTTTT. V gene TRBV10-3 combines with J gene TRBJ2-2; D perhaps matches TRBD2 (5 bases). Trimming took 4 bases from V and 2 from J, leaving 14 bases between them. The CDR3 sequence is 16 residues long. CDR1 is ENHRY and CDR2 is SYGVKD in the germline V gene.

The chain has TRBV15 and TRBJ1-2; TRBD1 matches at 8 bases. Looked up from germline, CDR1 is LNHNV and CDR2 is YYDKDF (reference sequence). The CDR3 covers 19 residues. With V trimmed by 2 bases and J by 0 bases, 14 bases remained unmatched. CDR3 sequence: CATSRRSGTGISSNYGYTF. CDR3 DNA: TGTGCCACCAGCAGACGTTCTGGGACAGGAATTTCCTCTAACTATGGCTACACCTTC.

The rearrangement links TRBV12-3 or TRBV12-4 to TRBJ1-5, with D unresolved. Deletions cut 6 bases from V and 0 bases from J, with 9 bases between. CDR3 length: 14 amino acids. CDR3 residues: CASRDGPSNQPQHF. The CDR3 nucleotides are TGTGCCAGCAGGGACGGGCCTAGCAATCAGCCCCAGCATTTT.

V gene TRBV20-1 combines with J gene TRBJ1-2; 8 bases fit TRBD1. This CDR3 region has 16 residues. Germline trimming cut 3 bases from V and 6 bases from J; bases unmatched to any gene: 15. Germline values: CDR1 DFQATT, CDR2 SNEGSKA (reference sequence). In nucleotides, the CDR3 is TGCAGTGCTAGCGGCCGGACAGGGTTTAGTTTGGATGGCTACACCTTC. Translated: CSASGRTGFSLDGYTF.

This clonotype appeared a few times. The chain is built from TRBV5-1 and TRBJ1-1; D possibly corresponds to TRBD1 (5 bases). This CDR3 has 14 amino acids. CDR1 and CDR2 from the germline V gene are SGHRS and YFSETQ. V was shortened by 2 bases and J by 0 bases, with 8 bases between the two germline ends. The CDR3 nucleotides read TGCGCCAGCAGCTTCAGACAGCTGAACACTGAAGCTTTCTTT. Its protein product is CASSFRQLNTEAFF.

This clonotype came up a few times. The V gene is TRBV12-3 or TRBV12-4, the J gene TRBJ1-3; unclear D gene. The V end lost 9 bases, the J end lost 0 bases, and 15 bases lay between the germline ends. This CDR3 has 15 amino acids. CDR3 amino acids: CASRSPSSSGNTIYF. CDR3 in DNA: TGTGCCAGTAGGTCTCCCTCGAGCTCTGGAAACACCATATATTTT.

This clonotype was seen a few times. CDR3 in amino acids: CASSQRLASAYEQYF. The CDR3 DNA reads TGCGCCAGCAGCCAACGACTAGCTTCTGCCTACGAGCAGTACTTC. J is TRBJ2-7 and V is TRBV4-1; 7 bases align to TRBD2. Germline V gene data show CDR1 as MGHRA and CDR2 as YSYEKL. The CDR3 contains 15 residues. The junction had 6 bases not matched to a gene; V was cut back by 2 bases and J by 2 bases.

V is TRBV15 and J is TRBJ2-5, with D perhaps matching TRBD1 or TRBD2 (6 bases each). The CDR3 runs to 15 residues. Germline V gene sequence: CDR1 LNHNV, CDR2 YYDKDF (reference sequence). With 7 bases removed from V and 5 bases from J, the gap between germline ends came to 20 bases. CDR3 region: CATNSRGGLRETQYF. In nucleotides, the CDR3 is TGTGCCACCAATTCCCGTGGGGGGCTCAGGGAGACCCAGTACTTC.

This clonotype was seen at least ten times. The genes are TRBV7-9 and TRBJ2-7; D perhaps matches TRBD2 (5 bases). V lost 5 bases and J lost 6, with 14 bases in between. This CDR3 has 13 amino acids. The germline V gene encodes CDR1 SEHNR and CDR2 FQNEAQ (reference sequence). CDR3: CASSLDGSVEQYF. The CDR3 DNA reads as TGTGCCAGCAGCCTAGACGGTAGCGTCGAGCAGTACTTC.

This clonotype was counted ten times or more. The chain is built from TRBV7-9 and TRBJ1-5; unclear D gene. The CDR3 has 13 residues. Germline V gene sequence: CDR1 SEHNR, CDR2 FQNEAQ (reference sequence). V was pared by 1 base and J by 5 bases, with 6 bases between. The CDR3: CASSLDGYQPQHF. CDR3 sequence (DNA): TGTGCCAGCAGCTTAGACGGTTATCAGCCCCAGCATTTT.

This clonotype was counted a few times. This chain links TRBV7-2 with TRBJ2-5; TRBD2 aligns across 8 bases. Germline loops: CDR1 SGHTA, CDR2 FQGNSA. This CDR3 spans 14 amino acids. With 9 bases clipped from V and 3 bases from J, the junction kept 9 bases outside the gene matches. The CDR3 spells CASWTSLTEETQYF. DNA of the CDR3: TGTGCCAGTTGGACTAGCTTGACAGAAGAGACCCAGTACTTC. Variable domain in full (rest from reference TRBV7-2 and TRBJ2-5): GAGVSQSPSNKVTEKGKDVELRCDPISGHTALYWYRQSLGQGLEFLIYFQGNSAPDKSGLPSDRFSAERTGGSVSTLTIQRTQQEDSAVYLCASWTSLTEETQYFGPGTRLLVL.

In its sample, this clonotype was seen a few times. The chain links TRBV2 to TRBJ2-7; 7 bases fit TRBD2. This CDR3 spans 15 amino acids. Trimming took 1 base from V and 1 from J; bases not matched to a gene: 4. Germline V gives CDR1 SNHLY, CDR2 FYNNEI. CDR3 residues: CASSEVAGVSYEQYF. CDR3 DNA: TGTGCCAGCAGTGAAGTGGCGGGGGTGTCCTACGAGCAGTACTTC.

This clonotype appeared many times. This chain joins TRBV28 and TRBJ2-2; D remains unclear. V was shortened by 4 bases and J by 8 bases, with 5 bases between the two germline ends. CDR3 length: 11 amino acids. CDR1 MDHEN and CDR2 SYDVKM come from the germline V gene. The CDR3 bases are TGTGCCAGCAGTTCTGAGGGGGAGCTGTTTTTT. Translated: CASSSEGELFF.

There are many counts of this clonotype. The V call is TRBV24-1, the J call TRBJ2-1; TRBD1 is a possible D gene (6 bases). This CDR3 is built from 15 residues. CDR1 and CDR2 from the germline V gene are KGHDR and SFDVKD. Between the trimmed V and J ends, which lost 4 bases and 8 bases, there was a span of 17 bases. This CDR3 reads CATSDTGWAGDEQFF. The CDR3 region has the DNA TGTGCCACCAGTGACACCGGATGGGCAGGGGATGAGCAGTTCTTC.

This clonotype has at least ten counts. This sequence joins TRBV5-5 and TRBJ2-7; D might be TRBD2 (5 bases). Trimming removed 1 base at V and 4 bases at J, with 9 bases between. The germline CDR1 and CDR2 sequences are SGHKS and YYEKEE (reference sequence). The CDR3 covers 13 residues. This chain's CDR3 is CASSLLGIYEQYV. CDR3 nucleotides: TGTGCCAGCAGCTTGCTCGGGATTTACGAGCAGTACGTC.

This sequence joins TRBV12-3 or TRBV12-4 and TRBJ2-1; 12 bases are a match to TRBD1. Losses at the gene ends were 6 bases for V and 10 bases for J; bases not matched to a gene: 10. This CDR3 has 15 residues. The CDR3 sequence: CASRVPGTGGGEQFF. The CDR3, as DNA: TGTGCCAGCAGGGTCCCCGGGACAGGGGGCGGGGAGCAGTTCTTC.

The chain joins TRBV19 to TRBJ2-1, with 7 positions matching TRBD2. Trimming took 6 bases from V and 8 from J; bases not matched to a gene: 13. Germline V gives CDR1 LNHDA, CDR2 SQIVND (reference sequence). This CDR3 has 15 residues. The CDR3 protein is CASSPRALAVYEQFF. The CDR3 DNA reads as TGTGCCAGTAGCCCTAGGGCTCTAGCGGTTTATGAGCAGTTCTTC.

This clonotype has at least ten counts. The gene calls are TRBV7-3 and TRBJ1-5; no clear D. The CDR3 covers 13 residues. The V end lost 4 bases, the J end lost 1 base, and 5 bases lay between the germline ends. CDR1 and CDR2 (germline): SGHTA, FQGTGA. The CDR3 loop is CASSSGSNQPQHF. The CDR3 DNA follows: TGTGCCAGCAGCTCGGGAAGCAATCAGCCCCAGCATTTT.